This T cell receptor (beta chain) appears in the sequencing data of a study of blood T cell repertoires in COVID-19. Turning to the study itself: The origin of the acute and convalescent COVID-19 samples was the United States, Italy and Spain.

Source study methods: Cell counts per sample came from amplifying reference gene primers. Method: immunoSEQ multiplex PCR; TCRdb's copy keeps in-frame clones and lacks some. Clonal size and the V and J genes are those of that table, whereas D and trimming came from the DNA. The sample lists about 26,000 clones, 90% to 95% occurring once. This CDR3 spans 16 amino acids. The V and J ends lost 4 bases and 4 bases, in that order; junction bases with no gene match: 10. The germline V gene encodes CDR1 SGHNT and CDR2 YYREEE (reference sequence). The chain links TRBV5-4 to TRBJ2-2, with 7 bases aligning to TRBD1. This receptor was obtained from a human donor in a cohort sampled during active COVID-19. The sequenced sample was peripheral blood. The chain's CDR3 is CASSQLTGVLTGELFF. The CDR3 coding sequence is TGTGCCAGCAGCCAATTAACAGGGGTTCTCACCGGGGAGCTGTTTTTT.